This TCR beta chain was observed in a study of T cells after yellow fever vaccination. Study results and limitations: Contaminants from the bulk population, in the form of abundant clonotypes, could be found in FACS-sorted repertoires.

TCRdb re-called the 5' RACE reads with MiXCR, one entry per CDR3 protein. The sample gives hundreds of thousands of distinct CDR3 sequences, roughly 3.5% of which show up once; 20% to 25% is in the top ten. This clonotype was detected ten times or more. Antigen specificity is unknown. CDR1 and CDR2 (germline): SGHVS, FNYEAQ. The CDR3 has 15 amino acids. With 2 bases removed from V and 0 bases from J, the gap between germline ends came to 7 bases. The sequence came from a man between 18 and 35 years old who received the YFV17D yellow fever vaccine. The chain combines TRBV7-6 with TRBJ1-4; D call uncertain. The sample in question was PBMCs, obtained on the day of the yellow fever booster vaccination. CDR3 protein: CASSLRPATNEKLFF. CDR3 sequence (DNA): TGTGCCAGCAGCTTAAGACCGGCAACTAATGAAAAACTGTTTTTT.